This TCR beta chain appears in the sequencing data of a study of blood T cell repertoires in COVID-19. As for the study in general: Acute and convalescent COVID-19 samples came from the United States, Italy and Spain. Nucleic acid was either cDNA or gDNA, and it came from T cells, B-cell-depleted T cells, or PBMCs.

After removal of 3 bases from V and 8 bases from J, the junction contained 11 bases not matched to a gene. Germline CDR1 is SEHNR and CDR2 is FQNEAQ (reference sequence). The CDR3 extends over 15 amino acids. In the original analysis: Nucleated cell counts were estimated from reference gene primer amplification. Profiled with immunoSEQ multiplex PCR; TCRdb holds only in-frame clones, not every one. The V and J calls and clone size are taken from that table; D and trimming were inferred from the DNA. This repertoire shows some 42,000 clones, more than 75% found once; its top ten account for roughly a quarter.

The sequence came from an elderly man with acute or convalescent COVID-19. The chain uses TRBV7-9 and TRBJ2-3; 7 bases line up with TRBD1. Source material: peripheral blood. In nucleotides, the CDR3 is TGTGCCAGCAGCTTGGAGACAGGGAAGAGCGGTACGCAGTATTTT. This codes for CASSLETGKSGTQYF.